A selection of T cell receptor beta chains follows, all from one sample in a study of OX40 agonist ivuxolimab in advanced cancers. The assay was immunoSEQ multiplex PCR, and TCRdb's table has in-frame clones only and misses some. Of about 25,000 clones listed, around 80% are singletons. This sample comprised CD4+ or CD8+ T cells sorted from blood, obtained in a trial of the OX40 agonist ivuxolimab. These receptors were collected from an adult with an advanced solid tumor such as melanoma, head and neck, liver or kidney cancer. Each CDR3 is given with its conserved first and last residue. The order of the fields is D gene, clone size, J gene, V gene, CDR3 protein, CDR3 DNA. The D gene is left open where the match is weak. Size values are once, few and many counts, or a class for expanded clones, and some rows have none.

>-|-|TRBJ2-7|TRBV7-2
CASSSRRGGTYEQYF
TGTGCCAGCAGCTCCCGGCGGGGCGGCACCTACGAGCAGTACTTC
>-|-|TRBJ1-1|TRBV19
CASAFEQPGTEAFF
TGTGCCAGTGCGTTCGAGCAACCAGGCACTGAAGCTTTCTTT
>-|-|TRBJ2-7|TRBV30
CAWSVRSQGEQYF
TGTGCCTGGAGTGTACGGTCACAGGGAGAGCAGTACTTC
>-|few|TRBJ1-2|TRBV28
CASSGPANYGYTF
TGTGCCAGCAGTGGGCCAGCCAACTATGGCTACACCTTC
>TRBD2|few|TRBJ2-7|TRBV5-4
CASSASGGDGYEQYF
TGTGCCAGCAGCGCTAGCGGGGGGGACGGGTACGAGCAGTACTTC
>TRBD2|few|TRBJ2-2|TRBV7-2
CASRSLAGGTGELFF
TGTGCCAGCAGAAGTCTAGCGGGGGGAACCGGGGAGCTGTTTTTT
>-|-|TRBJ2-7|TRBV6-1
CASTKTGPYEQYF
TGTGCCAGCACTAAGACAGGCCCCTACGAGCAGTACTTC
>TRBD2|-|TRBJ2-1|TRBV28
CASRRRTSSYNEQFF
TGTGCCAGCAGGCGACGGACTAGCTCCTACAATGAGCAGTTCTTC
>TRBD2|-|TRBJ2-2|TRBV18
CASSPPGLAEVLNTGELFF
TGCGCCAGCTCACCACCGGGGCTAGCGGAAGTATTGAACACCGGGGAGCTGTTTTTT
>TRBD1|-|TRBJ2-5|TRBV7-9
CASSFGDRGHGETQYF
TGTGCCAGCAGCTTCGGGGACAGGGGGCATGGGGAGACCCAGTACTTC
>-|-|TRBJ2-3|TRBV7-8
CASSRMGRGIMDTQYF
TGTGCCAGCAGCCGAATGGGACGGGGAATCATGGATACGCAGTATTTT
>-|-|TRBJ2-5|TRBV7-3
CASSLMTVGTQYF
TGTGCCAGCAGCTTAATGACAGTAGGGACCCAGTACTTC
>-|few|TRBJ2-1|TRBV7-8
CASEATGVAGGGYNEQFF
TGTGCCAGCGAGGCGACAGGGGTCGCGGGAGGAGGATACAATGAGCAGTTCTTC
>TRBD1|-|TRBJ2-4|TRBV19
CASSIGGGQGKNIQYF
TGTGCCAGTAGTATAGGAGGTGGACAGGGTAAAAACATTCAGTACTTC
>-|-|TRBJ1-2|TRBV19
CASSIGGNYGYTF
TGTGCCAGTAGTATAGGCGGAAACTATGGCTACACCTTC
>-|-|TRBJ2-3|TRBV28
CASSPGFDTQYF
TGTGCCAGCAGCCCCGGTTTTGATACGCAGTATTTT
>-|-|TRBJ2-5|TRBV20-1
CSAGPRETQYF
TGCAGTGCTGGGCCACGAGAGACCCAGTACTTC
>-|once|TRBJ2-1|TRBV5-5
CASSDGSYNEQFF
TGTGCCAGCAGCGACGGGAGCTACAATGAGCAGTTCTTC
>-|-|TRBJ1-3|TRBV7-2
CASSLGVRGNTIYF
TGTGCCAGCAGCTTAGGGGTCCGCGGAAACACCATATATTTT
>TRBD1|-|TRBJ2-7|TRBV9
CASSVGGQGSYEQYF
TGTGCCAGCAGCGTAGGGGGACAGGGGTCCTACGAGCAGTACTTC
>-|-|TRBJ1-2|TRBV7-9
CASSLGVAGSYGYTF
TGTGCCAGCAGCTTAGGAGTGGCAGGGAGCTATGGCTACACCTTC
>-|-|TRBJ2-3|TRBV28
CASSLRDTQYF
TGTGCCAGCAGTTTAAGAGATACGCAGTATTTT
>TRBD1|-|TRBJ1-1|TRBV7-8
CASRPGQGKTEAFF
TGTGCCAGCAGACCGGGACAGGGGAAGACTGAAGCTTTCTTT
>-|-|TRBJ1-3|TRBV28
CASSSPGRTGNTIYF
TGTGCCAGCAGTTCCCCGGGAAGGACTGGAAACACCATATATTTT
>TRBD2|-|TRBJ2-1|TRBV2
CASPGGASGSGYNEQFF
TGTGCCAGCCCGGGGGGGGCGAGCGGGAGCGGGTACAATGAGCAGTTCTTC
>TRBD1|-|TRBJ1-5|TRBV6-1
CASSVGVTGTGFQPQHF
TGTGCCAGCAGTGTGGGGGTGACCGGGACAGGGTTTCAGCCCCAGCATTTT
>-|-|TRBJ1-4|TRBV28
CASSRAGATNEKLFF
TGTGCCAGCAGTCGTGCAGGGGCCACTAATGAAAAACTGTTTTTT
>TRBD2|once|TRBJ2-5|TRBV4-2
CASSQASGGKTQYF
TGTGCCAGCAGCCAAGCTAGCGGGGGTAAGACCCAGTACTTC
>-|once|TRBJ2-7|TRBV7-8
CASSLYVRGYEQYF
TGTGCCAGCAGCTTATACGTCAGAGGGTACGAGCAGTACTTC
>TRBD1|once|TRBJ1-3|TRBV10-3
CAISSGQGGNTIYF
TGTGCCATCAGTTCCGGACAGGGGGGAAACACCATATATTTT
>TRBD1|-|TRBJ1-2|TRBV19
CASRRTGGDGYTF
TGTGCCAGCCGGAGAACAGGGGGCGATGGCTACACCTTC
>-|-|TRBJ1-2|TRBV5-6
CASSLNRNHGYTF
TGTGCCAGCAGCTTAAACAGAAACCATGGCTACACCTTC
>-|-|TRBJ1-5|TRBV5-6
CASSLGPRQPQHF
TGTGCCAGCAGCTTGGGCCCCCGCCAGCCCCAGCATTTT
>-|-|TRBJ1-2|TRBV9
CASSVGGFGGYTF
TGTGCCAGCAGCGTAGGAGGGTTCGGTGGCTACACCTTC
>TRBD1|-|TRBJ2-2|TRBV14
CASSGQGAGGGELFF
TGTGCCAGCAGCGGACAGGGGGCAGGAGGTGGGGAGCTGTTTTTT
>TRBD2|-|TRBJ2-1|TRBV5-5
CASSPSQRGGRFEQFF
TGTGCCAGCAGCCCTAGCCAGCGGGGGGGCCGGTTCGAGCAGTTCTTC
>-|-|TRBJ2-2|TRBV9
CASSRGWRGAGNTGELFF
TGTGCCAGCAGCCGGGGATGGAGGGGGGCAGGGAACACCGGGGAGCTGTTTTTT
>TRBD1|few|TRBJ1-5|TRBV6-1
CASLGTGFYQPQHF
TGTGCCAGCCTCGGGACAGGCTTCTATCAGCCCCAGCATTTT
>-|-|TRBJ2-5|TRBV5-4
CASSGAAGVMETQYF
TGTGCCAGCAGCGGTGCGGCAGGGGTGATGGAGACCCAGTACTTC
>-|-|TRBJ1-2|TRBV30
CAWSVLVSNYGYTF
TGTGCCTGGAGTGTACTAGTCAGTAACTATGGCTACACCTTC
>TRBD1|-|TRBJ1-5|TRBV19
CASRDRGGQPQHF
TGTGCCAGTAGGGACAGGGGCGGACAGCCCCAGCATTTT
>-|-|TRBJ1-1|TRBV28
CASGGGANTEAFF
TGTGCCAGCGGAGGGGGGGCGAACACTGAAGCTTTCTTT
>-|few|TRBJ1-5|TRBV19
CASSIARTMNQPQHF
TGTGCCAGTAGTATAGCCCGGACAATGAATCAGCCCCAGCATTTT
>TRBD2|-|TRBJ2-5|TRBV19
CASSRTSGYQETQYF
TGTGCCAGTAGTAGGACTAGCGGGTACCAAGAGACCCAGTACTTC
>-|-|TRBJ2-5|TRBV2
CASSEDTGGETQYF
TGTGCCAGCAGTGAAGACACCGGAGGGGAGACCCAGTACTTC
>TRBD1|-|TRBJ2-5|TRBV25-1
CASSVGGRGRREETQYF
TGTGCCAGCAGTGTAGGGGGTAGGGGGCGGCGAGAAGAGACCCAGTACTTC
>-|-|TRBJ2-3|TRBV6-1
CASSSLGGYTDTQYF
TGTGCCAGCAGTAGCCTTGGCGGGTACACAGATACGCAGTATTTT